One sample yielded the 21 T cell receptor beta chains listed below, sequenced in a study of blood T cell repertoires in COVID-19. Here immunoSEQ multiplex PCR was the method, and the copy in TCRdb shows in-frame clones only, minus some. This sample has some 45,000 clones, with around 82% found just once. Sample: peripheral blood. These receptors all come from a woman aged 80 or over with acute or convalescent COVID-19.

The gene calls are TRBV5-1 and TRBJ2-7, with 12 nucleotides matching TRBD1. Germline-derived CDR1 and CDR2 are SGHRS and YFSETQ. With V trimmed by 4 bases and J by 5 bases, 4 bases remained unmatched. CDR3 size: 14 residues. CDR3 in DNA: TGCGCCAGCAGCCCTGGGGACAGGGGGCACGAGCAGTACTTC. Protein sequence: CASSPGDRGHEQYF.

The V call is TRBV5-4, the J call TRBJ1-2; D is uncertain. Germline V gene lookup returns CDR1 SGHNT and CDR2 YYREEE (reference sequence). Trimming cost V 3 bases and J 3 bases, with 15 bases left between them. The CDR3 contains 15 residues. This CDR3 is CASSSSGGIYYGYTF. The CDR3 region has the DNA TGTGCCAGCAGCTCTTCGGGAGGGATCTACTATGGCTACACCTTC.

The chain uses TRBV5-1 and TRBJ1-6; D uncertain. Deletions cut 0 bases from V and 6 bases from J, with 10 bases between. This CDR3 region has 15 residues. The germline CDR1 and CDR2 sequences are SGHRS and YFSETQ. CDR3 amino acids: CASSLDGLGNSPLHF. Written as DNA, the CDR3 is TGCGCCAGCAGCTTGGACGGGTTAGGTAATTCACCCCTCCACTTT.

J is TRBJ1-1 and V is TRBV28; D gene unclear. CDR1 is MDHEN and CDR2 is SYDVKM in the germline V gene. Trimming took 3 bases from V and 5 from J, leaving 7 bases between them. The CDR3 consists of 12 residues. In nucleotides, the CDR3 is TGTGCCAGCAGTTTGGAGGAGACTGAAGCTTTCTTT. Its protein product is CASSLEETEAFF.

The chain has TRBV3-1 (or the pseudogene TRBV3-2) and TRBJ2-1; 12 nucleotides line up with TRBD2. The V and J ends lost 4 bases and 9 bases, in that order; junction bases with no gene match: 13. Germline-derived CDR1 and CDR2 are LGHDT and YNNKEL (reference sequence). The CDR3 sequence is 17 residues long. The CDR3 here is CASSPPRLAGASSEQFF. CDR3 sequence (DNA): TGTGCCAGCAGCCCCCCAAGACTAGCGGGAGCAAGTAGTGAGCAGTTCTTC.

This sequence joins TRBV7-2 and TRBJ2-2, with TRBD2 matching over 8 bases. The CDR3 length is 16 residues. The J segment lost 6 bases and the V segment lost 5 bases, leaving 11 bases of the junction unmatched. Germline V gives CDR1 SGHTA, CDR2 FQGNSA. The CDR3 spells CASSPREGGGAGELFF. The CDR3, as DNA: TGTGCCAGCAGCCCCCGGGAGGGAGGTGGGGCCGGGGAGCTGTTTTTT.

The chain recombines TRBV5-1 with TRBJ2-3; no clear D gene. Germline CDR1 is SGHRS and CDR2 is YFSETQ. V lost 0 bases to trimming and J lost 3 bases, with 8 bases between them. The CDR3 runs to 14 residues. As DNA, the CDR3 is TGCGCCAGCAGCTTGGGGCCCTTTACAGATACGCAGTATTTT. As protein: CASSLGPFTDTQYF.

The gene calls are TRBV7-7 and TRBJ2-5; possibly TRBD2 for D (5 bases). Per the germline V gene, CDR1 is SSHAT and CDR2 is FNYEAQ (reference sequence). CDR3 length equals 14 residues. V was pared by 5 bases and J by 5 bases, with 15 bases between. CDR3 in amino acids: CASSPDPGGETQYF. Here the CDR3 DNA reads TGTGCCAGCAGCCCGGACCCCGGCGGGGAGACCCAGTACTTC.

This clone came up once. The chain combines TRBV6-2 or TRBV6-3 with TRBJ2-7; D possibly corresponds to TRBD1 (6 bases). Trimming took 2 bases from V and 3 from J, leaving 14 bases between them. The CDR3 is made up of 15 amino acids. Germline values: CDR1 MNHEY, CDR2 SVGEGT. The CDR3 here is CASSYLGGQFYEQYF. The CDR3, as DNA: TGTGCCAGCAGTTACCTCGGAGGACAGTTCTACGAGCAGTACTTC.

This chain uses TRBV6-4 with TRBJ2-1; 7 nucleotides line up with TRBD2. The germline V gene encodes CDR1 MRHNA and CDR2 SNTAGT. V trimming: 2 bases; J trimming: 8 bases; junction bases outside the gene matches: 15. This CDR3 has 17 residues. CDR3 bases: TGTGCCAGCAGTGACATGCATCCGGGAGGTCCTTTCGATGAGCAGTTCTTC. It codes for CASSDMHPGGPFDEQFF.

The chain carries TRBV5-1 and TRBJ1-1; possibly TRBD1 for D (6 bases). Germline loops: CDR1 SGHRS, CDR2 YFSETQ. Trimming took 4 bases from V and 6 from J, leaving 16 bases between them. The CDR3 sequence is 14 residues long. The chain's CDR3 is CASSPGISGAEAFF. The CDR3 DNA sequence: TGCGCCAGCAGCCCAGGGATATCAGGGGCTGAAGCTTTCTTT.

The V gene is TRBV19, the J gene TRBJ2-3; D possibly corresponds to TRBD1 (8 bases). The CDR3 is 18 residues long. Trimming cost V 6 bases and J 7 bases, with 29 bases left between them. In germline, CDR1 is LNHDA, CDR2 SQIVND (reference sequence). In DNA, the CDR3 is TGTGCCAGTAGAACCGGGACAGGAGCGGGGTTATCTGAGAATACGCAGTATTTT. It translates to CASRTGTGAGLSENTQYF.

This rearrangement joins TRBV2 to TRBJ2-7, with D maybe TRBD1 (6 bases). The CDR3 runs to 13 residues. The V and J ends lost 7 bases and 0 bases respectively, with 10 bases between them. Germline V gene lookup returns CDR1 SNHLY and CDR2 FYNNEI. The CDR3 reads CASIGTLSYEQYF. In DNA, the CDR3 is TGTGCCAGCATTGGGACACTCTCCTACGAGCAGTACTTC.

The CDR3 is CASSRGQGVKDTQYF. CDR3 in DNA: TGTGCCAGCTCACGTGGACAGGGGGTTAAAGATACGCAGTATTTT. The genes are TRBV18 and TRBJ2-3, with 10 bases matching TRBD1. CDR3 length: 15 residues. CDR1 is KGHSH, CDR2 LQKENI, per germline. V gave up 4 bases and J gave up 5 bases; unmatched junction bases: 6.

The chain joins TRBV18 to TRBJ2-3; TRBD2 is a possible D gene (6 bases). This CDR3 is 15 amino acids long. The germline CDR1 and CDR2 sequences are KGHSH and LQKENI. V lost 3 bases and J 0 bases, leaving 10 bases between the germline ends. Here the CDR3 DNA reads TGTGCCAGCTCACCGACTACTAGCAGCACAGATACGCAGTATTTT. Protein product: CASSPTTSSTDTQYF.

CDR3: CASSPLGQNEAFF. Written as DNA, the CDR3 is TGTGCCAGCTCACCACTCGGACAGAATGAAGCTTTCTTT. The gene calls are TRBV18 and TRBJ1-1, with D possibly being TRBD1 (6 bases). V lost 1 base and J lost 7, with 10 bases in between. The CDR3 covers 13 residues. CDR1 is KGHSH and CDR2 is LQKENI in the germline V gene.

The chain combines TRBV10-3 with TRBJ2-7; a possible D gene is TRBD1 (6 bases). Trimming stripped 9 bases from V and 0 bases from J, with 9 bases between. Germline V gene lookup returns CDR1 ENHRY and CDR2 SYGVKD. The CDR3 consists of 12 residues. CDR3 loop: CAISQGSYEQYF. The CDR3 DNA reads TGTGCCATATCACAGGGCTCCTACGAGCAGTACTTC.

This clone was recorded once. This rearrangement joins TRBV30 to TRBJ1-4; no firm D call. Germline CDR1 and CDR2: GTSNPN and SVGIG (reference sequence). The CDR3 is 15 amino acids. Trimming left V 2 bases short and J 5 bases short, with 15 bases between. The CDR3 reads CAWSHPPTGNEKLFF. The CDR3 bases are TGTGCCTGGAGTCACCCCCCGACGGGAAATGAAAAACTGTTTTTT.

The chain carries TRBV12-3 or TRBV12-4 and TRBJ1-4, with TRBD1 as a possible D gene (6 bases). V gave up 4 bases and J gave up 8 bases, with 11 bases separating them. The CDR3 spans 13 residues. The CDR3 sequence is CASSSGVEEKLFF. CDR3 coding DNA: TGTGCCAGCAGTTCAGGGGTTGAAGAAAAACTGTTTTTT.

This clone was seen just once. The gene calls are TRBV7-8 and TRBJ2-2; the D is unclear. Germline V gene lookup returns CDR1 SGHVS and CDR2 FQNEAQ. The CDR3 covers 18 residues. The V and J ends lost 1 base and 1 base respectively, with 16 bases between them. CDR3 loop: CASSLVVGGVLNTGELFF. DNA for the CDR3: TGTGCCAGCAGCTTAGTTGTTGGTGGAGTACTGAACACCGGGGAGCTGTTTTTT.

V gene TRBV29-1 combines with J gene TRBJ2-3; D not resolved. V dropped 5 bases and J dropped 3 bases, with 6 bases sitting between them. The CDR3 has 11 residues. Looked up from germline, CDR1 is SQVTM and CDR2 is ANQGSEA. For the CDR3, the DNA is TGCAGCGTTACAAAGACAGATACGCAGTATTTT. Translated, it gives CSVTKTDTQYF.